These 23 T cell receptor beta chains originate from one sample sequenced in a study of read filtering for tumor transcriptome and immune sequencing. From 350 to 500 ng of RNA, a library with molecular barcoded alpha/delta and beta/gamma adaptors was made. One entry per CDR3 protein results from TCRdb running MiXCR on the reads. The sample consists of tens of thousands of distinct CDR3 sequences, approximately 13% of them appearing once. Sequenced input: a population of CD138-negative cells sorted from bone marrow. These receptor sequences come from a donor aged 40 or older with multiple myeloma.

This clonotype was seen more than once but under ten times. A much larger clone sits a single nucleotide away, making a read error possible. The chain is built from TRBV20-1 and TRBJ2-3, with 8 bases identical to TRBD2. The CDR3 runs 14 residues. Germline-derived CDR1 and CDR2 are DFQATT and SNEGSKA (reference sequence). CDR3 sequence reads: CRAPGLERTDTQYF. CDR3 bases: TGCAGAGCTCCGGGACTAGAGAGAACAGATACGCAGTATTTT.

This clonotype was counted many times. The CDR3 is CASSTGPGTGGTDTQYF. The CDR3 region has the DNA TGTGCCAGCAGCACAGGACCCGGGACAGGGGGGACAGATACGCAGTATTTT. The gene calls are TRBV13 and TRBJ2-3; 11 nucleotides agree with TRBD1. Germline CDR1 and CDR2: PRHDT and FYEKMQ (reference sequence). The CDR3 has 17 residues. V was clipped by 5 bases and J by 3 bases; unmatched bases: 10.

This clonotype was observed many times. CDR3 loop: CASRRTGDSNQPQHF. The CDR3 DNA follows: TGTGCCAGCAGACGGACAGGGGATAGCAATCAGCCCCAGCATTTT. V usage is TRBV6-2 or TRBV6-3 and J usage is TRBJ1-5; 9 bases align to TRBD1. From germline, CDR1 is MNHEY and CDR2 SVGEGT. There are 15 residues in the CDR3. Trimming at V came to 6 bases and at J to 0 bases, leaving 3 bases not matched to a gene.

The table lists this clonotype with many counts. CDR3 nucleotide sequence: TGCAGGGTCCGAGGGGCTAGCGGCTACAATGAGCAGTTCTTC. It encodes CRVRGASGYNEQFF. The rearrangement uses TRBV20-1 and TRBJ2-1; 7 positions agree with TRBD2. This CDR3 is 14 amino acids long. Germline V lookup: CDR1 DFQATT, CDR2 SNEGSKA (reference sequence).

In regard to this clonotype: A read error is likely, as this CDR3 ends without the conserved phenylalanine or tryptophan. No DNA is shown, since the ends of the CDR3 on it are uncertain; the CDR3 is the one TCRdb lists. The chain uses TRBV3-2 and TRBJ2-7; the D call TRBD1 from the table was never checked on the DNA. TRBV3-2 is a documented pseudogene. From its first to its last residue, the CDR3 has 11 amino acids. Here the CDR3 reads CASSHGTGQYL.

This clonotype was detected ten times or more. The chain couples TRBV20-1 to TRBJ1-1; D is perhaps TRBD1 (6 bases). The germline gives CDR1 DFQATT, CDR2 SNEGSKA (reference sequence). Trimming removed 6 bases at V and 10 bases at J, with 18 bases between. The CDR3 has 12 amino acids. The CDR3 coding sequence is TGCAGTGCCATATTGGGGGGGCGCGGAGCTTTCTTT. Protein product: CSAILGGRGAFF.

To note about this clonotype: A read error may account for a junction end that differs from germline. This chain joins TRBV7-9 and TRBJ2-1; unclear D gene. Germline V lookup: CDR1 SEHNR, CDR2 FQNEAQ (reference sequence). The CDR3 runs to 14 residues. For the CDR3, the DNA is TGTGCCAGCAGCTCAAACTCACAATACAATGGGCAGTTCTTC. Encoded protein: CASSSNSQYNGQFF.

In this sample, this clonotype turned up many times. This chain's CDR3 is CAISEWGVTNEKLFF. The CDR3 nucleotides are TGTGCCATCAGTGAGTGGGGAGTAACTAATGAAAAACTGTTTTTT. The rearrangement links TRBV10-3 to TRBJ1-4, with no clear D. The V gene's germline CDR1 is ENHRY and CDR2 SYGVKD. CDR3 length equals 15 residues. V lost 1 base and J lost 1, with 7 bases in between.

In this sample, this clonotype turned up many times. This sequence joins TRBV28 and TRBJ1-4; D unclear. This CDR3 comprises 14 residues. The V and J ends lost 2 bases and 7 bases respectively, with 11 bases between them. Germline CDR1 reads MDHEN; CDR2 reads SYDVKM. The CDR3 nucleotides read TGTGCCAGCAGTTTACGCCAGGTTGGTGAAAAACTGTTTTTT. Translating it yields CASSLRQVGEKLFF.

This clonotype showed up many times. The chain uses TRBV6-5 and TRBJ2-7, with D possibly matching TRBD1 (6 bases). The germline CDR1 and CDR2 sequences are MNHEY and SVGAGI. The germline V and J ends were trimmed by 5 bases and 2 bases, with 16 bases remaining between them. The CDR3 runs 15 residues. The CDR3 spells CASSEWEQGTYEQYF. CDR3 sequence (DNA): TGTGCCAGCAGTGAATGGGAACAGGGCACCTACGAGCAGTACTTC.

Concerning this clonotype: Given a much more abundant clone one base away, this may be a read error. The CDR3 sequence is CTSSLGSLASYEQYF. The CDR3 region has the DNA TGCACCAGCAGCTTGGGAAGCTTAGCTTCCTACGAGCAGTACTTC. The rearrangement links TRBV5-1 to TRBJ2-7; no firm D call. The CDR3 loop spans 15 amino acids. Germline CDR1 and CDR2: SGHRS and YFSETQ.

Regarding this clonotype: This likely reflects a read error, since a far larger clone is one base away. This chain connects TRBV6-5 to TRBJ1-5, with D tentatively TRBD1 (5 bases). V lost 5 bases and J lost 4, with 15 bases in between. Germline V lookup: CDR1 MNHEY, CDR2 SVGAGI. The CDR3 spans 15 residues. The CDR3 DNA reads TGTGCCAGCAGTGGAAGGTGGGCAGGGAATCAGCCCCAGCATTTT. Translation: CASSGRWAGNQPQHF.

This clonotype was seen repeatedly, ten times or more. The chain couples TRBV29-1 to TRBJ1-3; D gene unclear. Trimming took 7 bases from V and 2 from J, leaving 12 bases between them. CDR1 SQVTM and CDR2 ANQGSEA come from the germline V gene. CDR3 length: 13 amino acids. CDR3 protein: CSARLAAGNTIYF. Here the CDR3 DNA reads TGCAGCGCCCGTCTCGCCGCTGGAAACACCATATATTTT.

This clonotype was seen many times. The V gene is TRBV7-3, the J gene TRBJ2-2, with D maybe TRBD2 (5 bases). Germline V lookup: CDR1 SGHTA, CDR2 FQGTGA. The V end lost 5 bases, the J end lost 6 bases, and 10 bases lay between the germline ends. The CDR3 spans 13 residues. The CDR3 DNA is TGTGCCAGCAGCCAGGACTTGGCCGGGGAGCTGTTTTTT. It is translated as CASSQDLAGELFF.

This clonotype was observed at least ten times. The chain joins TRBV7-2 to TRBJ2-5; D remains ambiguous. Germline V gene lookup returns CDR1 SGHTA and CDR2 FQGNSA. Trimming removed 1 base at V and 1 base at J, with 10 bases between. The CDR3 is made up of 15 amino acids. The CDR3 reads CASSLGLAFQETQYF. The CDR3 DNA is TGTGCCAGCAGCTTAGGGTTAGCATTCCAAGAGACCCAGTACTTC.

This clonotype was recorded at least ten times. For the CDR3, the DNA is TGTGCCAGCAGCGGGGAGCGAGGGGGGTCCTACAATGAGCAGTTCTTC. Its protein product is CASSGERGGSYNEQFF. V gene TRBV7-9 combines with J gene TRBJ2-1; D is tentatively TRBD1 or TRBD2 (6 bases each). The CDR3 length is 16 residues. CDR1 is SEHNR, CDR2 FQNEAQ, per germline (reference sequence). V gave up 5 bases and J gave up 1 base, with 15 bases separating them.

In its sample, this clonotype was seen many times. V gene TRBV3-1 combines with J gene TRBJ2-7; 10 bases match TRBD1. Germline loops: CDR1 LGHDT, CDR2 YNNKEL (reference sequence). V lost 2 bases to trimming and J lost 5 bases; unmatched junction nucleotides: 9. The CDR3 has 16 amino acids. The CDR3 protein is CASSQRGTGATNEQYF. The CDR3 region has the DNA TGTGCCAGCAGCCAAAGAGGGACAGGGGCGACAAACGAGCAGTACTTC.

This clonotype has more than one count but fewer than ten. One junction end does not reproduce the germline sequence, and a read error may be involved. V is TRBV30 and J is TRBJ2-7, with 10 bases that match TRBD2. The CDR3 length is 15 residues. Germline V gives CDR1 GTSNPN, CDR2 SVGIG (reference sequence). The CDR3 nucleotides are TGTGCCCGGAGTCGAACTAGCGGGGTCTCCTACGAGCAGTACTTC. Translated, it gives CARSRTSGVSYEQYF.

A word on this clonotype: The CDR3 does not close with the conserved phenylalanine or tryptophan, likely indicating a read error. This chain uses TRBV5-1 with TRBJ1-5, with D tentatively TRBD1 (5 bases). The CDR3 runs to 14 residues. Trimming stripped 4 bases from V and 5 bases from J, with 13 bases between. Germline CDR1 SGHRS, CDR2 YFSETQ. The CDR3 is CASSDHGGDQPQHL. The DNA for the CDR3 is TGCGCCAGCAGCGACCATGGGGGGGATCAGCCCCAGCATCTT.

This clonotype was observed many times. J is TRBJ1-4 and V is TRBV7-2; 9 nucleotides line up with TRBD1. V gave up 2 bases and J gave up 4 bases; unmatched junction bases: 5. The CDR3 is 16 residues long. CDR1 is SGHTA and CDR2 is FQGNSA in the germline V gene. The CDR3 bases are TGTGCCAGCAGCTTAAAGACAGGGGGGGTTAATGAAAAACTGTTTTTT. It yields the protein CASSLKTGGVNEKLFF.

This clonotype was seen at least ten times. The chain joins TRBV7-9 to TRBJ2-1; 12 bases agree with TRBD2. J was trimmed by 5 bases and V by 1 base; bases with no gene match: 0. This CDR3 spans 15 amino acids. Germline V gene data show CDR1 as SEHNR and CDR2 as FQNEAQ (reference sequence). The CDR3 region is CASSLGLAGDNEQFF. DNA of the CDR3: TGTGCCAGCAGCTTAGGACTAGCGGGAGACAATGAGCAGTTCTTC.

Concerning this clonotype itself: Mismatch with germline at one junction end may stem from a read error. The chain links TRBV5-1 to TRBJ2-3; D is unresolved. The germline CDR1 and CDR2 sequences are SGHRS and YFSETQ. This CDR3 contains 14 residues. The CDR3 reads CAGSLSPGTDTPYF. The CDR3 region has the DNA TGCGCCGGCAGCTTGTCCCCGGGCACAGATACGCCGTATTTT.

For this clonotype: A read error is likely here: a far larger clone is one base away. Here the CDR3 reads CASGSQAWGSYNEQFF. The CDR3 region has the DNA TGTGCCAGCGGCTCACAGGCCTGGGGTTCCTACAATGAGCAGTTCTTC. The chain links TRBV7-2 to TRBJ2-1, with D possibly TRBD1 on 5 matching bases. From germline, CDR1 is SGHTA and CDR2 FQGNSA. This CDR3 spans 16 amino acids. V lost 8 bases and J lost 1, with 18 bases in between.